The clone carrying this T cell receptor beta chain was observed once. Original analysis: Amplification from reference gene primers served as the basis for estimated nucleated cell counts. Assay used: immunoSEQ multiplex PCR; TCRdb lists only in-frame clones, some missing. V and J calls plus clone size are reproduced from that table; the DNA served to infer D and trimming. The sample yields a few hundred thousand clones, about 80% seen once. Trimming shortened V by 0 bases and J by 4 bases, and 10 bases separated the two germline ends. CDR3 length equals 15 residues. Germline CDR1 reads SGHRS; CDR2 reads YFSETQ. This entry is derived from a study of blood T cell repertoires in COVID-19. Study as a whole: Acute and convalescent COVID-19 samples came from the United States, Italy and Spain. Nucleic acid was either cDNA or gDNA, and it came from T cells, B-cell-depleted T cells, or PBMCs.

The sample consisted of PBMCs or T cells enriched from blood (not recorded which). The TCR was taken from a man aged 30 to 45 with acute COVID-19. V usage is TRBV5-1 and J usage is TRBJ1-4; no clear D. CDR3 DNA sequence: TGCGCCAGCAGCTTGGTTCCAGGTAATAATGAAAAACTGTTTTTT. Translated, it gives CASSLVPGNNEKLFF.